This T cell receptor (beta chain) was sequenced for a study of beta chain features in type 1 diabetes. On the study more broadly: Across the samples, roughly 98 million sorted cells were examined in total.

Broader study findings: All four CD4+ subsets of Type 1 diabetes patients contained TCRB CDR3s that were moderately but significantly shorter. Researchers reported that naive, central memory and Treg TCRB repertoires appeared more similar in patients than in healthy donors.

In its sample, this clone was seen a few times. The antigen is not known. As every portion of the isolated RNA was reverse transcribed, the sequencing read expressed TCRB transcripts. Profiling relied on immunoSEQ multiplex PCR, and the TCRdb table lists in-frame clones only, not all of them. The sample carries 390,000 or so clones, approximately 15% recorded once. J gave up 14 bases and V 1 base, and 4 bases lay outside the gene matches. The CDR3 sequence is 12 residues long. The germline V gene encodes CDR1 SGHAT and CDR2 FQNNGV. This TCR was sampled from a man aged 25 to 40 in good health. The rearrangement links TRBV11-2 to TRBJ2-1, with 8 bases that match TRBD1. The sample consisted of naive CD4+ T cells from blood. The CDR3 reads CASSLGGDRKFF. As DNA, the CDR3 is TGTGCCAGCAGCTTAGGCGGGGACAGGAAGTTCTTC.